This T cell receptor (beta chain) is drawn from a study of cytomegalovirus exposure and HLA in healthy donors. This clone has just one count. The PCR made use of 60 Vbeta and 13 Jbeta primers. The method was immunoSEQ multiplex PCR; TCRdb's version includes in-frame clones alone and lacks a portion of them. The sample yields around 130,000 clones, 74% seen once. Trimming cost V 2 bases and J 5 bases, with 7 bases left between them. The CDR3 covers 13 residues. Germline assignment: CDR1 MNHNS and CDR2 SASEGT. The sequence was collected from a woman aged 45-60 years in good health and CMV-seropositive. V usage is TRBV6-1 and J usage is TRBJ1-3, with D perhaps TRBD1 (6 bases). Sequenced: PBMCs. The CDR3 protein is CASSEQGRNTIYF. DNA of the CDR3: TGTGCCAGCAGTGAACAGGGGCGAAACACCATATATTTT.